One sample yielded the 14 T cell receptor beta chains listed below, sequenced in a study of patients and donors after allogeneic stem cell transplantation. A single record per CDR3 protein comes from TCRdb applying MiXCR to the RT-PCR reads. The sample shows approximately 430,000 distinct CDR3 sequences, more than 15% of them seen only once. What was sequenced was blood, either unsorted or a sorted T cell fraction (not recorded which). These receptors were taken from a human donor who was either an allogeneic HSCT recipient or a stem cell or donor lymphocyte infusion donor (not recorded which). It is not recorded whose cells these are; they may come from a transplant donor.

The chain carries TRBV7-9 and TRBJ1-2, with D uncertain. The germline CDR1 and CDR2 sequences are SEHNR and FQNEAQ (reference sequence). V shed 0 bases and J shed 4 bases, with 12 bases lying between them. CDR3 size: 15 residues. The CDR3 nucleotides are TGTGCCAGCAGCTTAGCACCAGGTGTCGGCTATGGCTACACCTTC. It codes for CASSLAPGVGYGYTF.

V gene TRBV3-1 combines with J gene TRBJ2-3, with D possibly matching TRBD2 (5 bases). Germline CDR1 and CDR2: LGHDT and YNNKEL (reference sequence). Trimming cost V 0 bases and J 6 bases, with 19 bases left between them. This CDR3 contains 17 residues. CDR3 DNA: TGTGCCAGCAGCCAAGATCTGGGCCGCCTCAGAGGGGATACGCAGTATTTT. Translating gives CASSQDLGRLRGDTQYF.

This chain uses TRBV6-5 with TRBJ2-1; no clear D gene. Trimming removed 4 bases from V and 7 bases from J, with 11 bases in between. Germline assignment: CDR1 MNHEY and CDR2 SVGAGI. CDR3 length: 13 residues. The CDR3 nucleotides read TGTGCCAGCAGTTCTTGGACGTCGAATGAGCAGTTCTTC. It yields the protein CASSSWTSNEQFF.

This chain links TRBV24-1 with TRBJ2-2; 11 nucleotides match TRBD2. CDR3 size: 16 residues. Germline trimming cut 3 bases from V and 1 base from J; bases unmatched to any gene: 0. Looked up from germline, CDR1 is KGHDR and CDR2 is SFDVKD. The CDR3 DNA follows: TGTGCCACCAGTGATGGGACTAGCGGGAACACCGGGGAGCTGTTTTTT. This codes for CATSDGTSGNTGELFF.

The J gene is TRBJ1-2, the V gene TRBV5-1; D gene ambiguous. The length of the CDR3 is 15 residues. Trimming left V 3 bases short and J 7 bases short, with 19 bases between. The germline gives CDR1 SGHRS, CDR2 YFSETQ. DNA for the CDR3: TGCGCCAGCAGCTGGCGAACGGATCCCGGGAGTGGCTACACCTTC. Amino acids: CASSWRTDPGSGYTF.

The rearrangement joins TRBV6-2 or TRBV6-3 to TRBJ2-4, with D possibly TRBD1 on 5 matching bases. With 2 bases removed from V and 5 bases from J, the gap between germline ends came to 19 bases. This CDR3 spans 17 amino acids. Looked up from germline, CDR1 is MNHEY and CDR2 is SVGEGT. In DNA, the CDR3 is TGTGCCAGCAGTTACGTGGGGCTGGACGCGAACCAAAACATTCAGTACTTC. This sequence encodes CASSYVGLDANQNIQYF.

This clonotype occurred many times. The rearrangement joins TRBV5-1 to TRBJ1-1; D gene ambiguous. In germline, CDR1 is SGHRS, CDR2 YFSETQ. The CDR3 loop spans 14 amino acids. Trimming removed 4 bases at V and 5 bases at J, with 15 bases between. The CDR3 sequence is CASSPDVLGTEAFF. CDR3 nucleotide sequence: TGCGCCAGCAGCCCGGACGTCCTGGGGACTGAAGCTTTCTTT.

This clonotype has more than one count but fewer than ten. V gene TRBV20-1 combines with J gene TRBJ2-7, with 9 bases aligning to TRBD1. The CDR3 totals 13 residues. Germline CDR1 DFQATT, CDR2 SNEGSKA (reference sequence). After removal of 4 bases from V and 5 bases from J, the junction contained 6 bases not matched to a gene. The CDR3 protein is CSATPGTGNEQYF. CDR3 DNA sequence: TGCAGTGCTACCCCCGGGACAGGGAACGAGCAGTACTTC.

The chain combines TRBV7-3 with TRBJ2-1; 8 nucleotides align to TRBD2. Germline V CDR1 and CDR2: SGHTA, FQGTGA. This CDR3 is built from 15 residues. The trim removed 2 bases at V and 5 bases at J, leaving 5 bases unmatched. The DNA of the CDR3 is TGTGCCAGCAGCTTAGAGAATAGCGGGGACAATGAGCAGTTCTTC. The encoded protein is CASSLENSGDNEQFF.

The chain joins TRBV6-2 or TRBV6-3 to TRBJ1-2; D is ambiguous. The CDR3 spans 14 residues. CDR1 MNHEY and CDR2 SVGEGT come from the germline V gene. The germline V and J ends were trimmed by 7 bases and 1 base, with 13 bases remaining between them. CDR3 in DNA: TGTGCCAGCACCCGCCTTTTTCTTAACTATGGCTACACCTTC. Its translation is CASTRLFLNYGYTF.

This clonotype was found many times. This chain joins TRBV13 and TRBJ2-1, with D perhaps matching TRBD2 (6 bases). The V gene's germline CDR1 is PRHDT and CDR2 FYEKMQ (reference sequence). This CDR3 region has 14 residues. The ends were cut back, 6 bases at V and 5 bases at J, with 14 bases in the middle. The CDR3 DNA reads TGTGCCAGCAGGAGACTAGTTGGCCACAATGAGCAGTTCTTC. Its translation: CASRRLVGHNEQFF.

The genes are TRBV5-5 and TRBJ2-4; TRBD2 matches at 7 bases. Losses at the gene ends were 0 bases for V and 10 bases for J; bases not matched to a gene: 4. The CDR3 is made up of 13 amino acids. Looked up from germline, CDR1 is SGHKS and CDR2 is YYEKEE (reference sequence). CDR3 amino acids: CASSLDGGVIQYF. For the CDR3, the DNA is TGTGCCAGCAGCTTGGATGGGGGGGTTATTCAGTACTTC. Using reference TRBV5-5 and TRBJ2-4 for the parts outside the CDR3, the full variable domain is DAGVTQSPTHLIKTRGQQVTLRCSPISGHKSVSWYQQVLGQGPQFIFQYYEKEERGRGNFPDRFSARQFPNYSSELNVNALLLGDSALYLCASSLDGGVIQYFGAGTRLSVL.

The gene calls are TRBV20-1 and TRBJ1-5; tentative D call: TRBD1 (5 bases). V lost 6 bases and J 0 bases, leaving 12 bases between the germline ends. The CDR3 runs 14 residues. Germline assignment: CDR1 DFQATT and CDR2 SNEGSKA (reference sequence). Here the CDR3 reads CSAMSRVSNQPQHF. DNA of the CDR3: TGCAGTGCAATGAGCAGGGTTAGCAATCAGCCCCAGCATTTT.

The chain has TRBV5-1 and TRBJ1-2, with a tentative D call TRBD1 (5 bases). Germline assignment: CDR1 SGHRS and CDR2 YFSETQ. The CDR3 is made up of 13 amino acids. V lost 5 bases and J lost 1, with 9 bases in between. The CDR3 sequence is CASRGEINYGYTF. The CDR3 DNA reads TGCGCCAGCAGGGGGGAAATTAACTATGGCTACACCTTC.